Listed below are T cell receptor beta chains from one sample, sequenced in a study of T cell repertoires in cytomegalovirus infection. TCRdb re-analysed the reads in MiXCR, keeping a single row per CDR3 protein. Of roughly 990,000 distinct CDR3 sequences in the sample, approximately 30% are singletons; the top ten hold 10% to 15%. Their antigens are not known. The sequencing used cultured CD8+ T cells from PBMCs, collected from culture after CMV antigen stimulation. The receptor set was obtained from a human donor in good health (CMV status not recorded). Some clones in this sample may be carry-over from other donors' samples. The CDR3 runs from the conserved cysteine through the conserved F or W. D genes are given only for firm matches. Clone size is not always given. Where it is, it says once, few, many or a class for expanded clones.

v_call,clone_size,j_call,d_call,cdr3_nt,cdr3_aa
TRBV24-1,NA,TRBJ2-2,NA,TGTGCCACCAGTCCCCGGGACGTAGACACCGGGGAGCTGTTTTTT,CATSPRDVDTGELFF
TRBV7-6,few,TRBJ2-3,NA,TGTGCCAGCAGCACAGGAGGGGGCGAGACAGATACGCAGTATTTT,CASSTGGGETDTQYF
TRBV7-8,few,TRBJ1-1,TRBD1,TGTGCCAGCAGCGTACTCCACAGGGGGATATCTGAAGCTTTCTTT,CASSVLHRGISEAFF
TRBV20-1,NA,TRBJ2-4,TRBD1,TGCAGTGCTAGTGAGGTGGACAGGGGAAACATTCAGTACTTC,CSASEVDRGNIQYF
TRBV9,NA,TRBJ1-2,NA,TGTGCCAGCAGCGTAGAATCAGGGAGGAATGGCTACACCTTC,CASSVESGRNGYTF
TRBV2,NA,TRBJ2-3,NA,TGTGCCAGCAGTGACTTACAGGGCGAGGACACAGATACGCAGTATTTT,CASSDLQGEDTDTQYF
TRBV4-3,few,TRBJ2-1,NA,TGCGCCAGCAGCCAAGATACCCAAATCGGCAATGAGCAGTTCTTC,CASSQDTQIGNEQFF
TRBV10-1,few,TRBJ1-4,TRBD1,TGCGCCAGCATTAATGGACAGGGGGCATCTATATTTGAAAAACTGTTTTTT,CASINGQGASIFEKLFF
TRBV7-9,once,TRBJ1-2,NA,TGTGCCAGCAGCTCAAGAGAACGGTCTATGGGCTACACCTTC,CASSSRERSMGYTF
TRBV7-9,NA,TRBJ1-1,NA,TGTGCCAGCAGCTTAGACCAGCCGAACACTGAAGCTTTCTTT,CASSLDQPNTEAFF
TRBV12-3/TRBV12-4,NA,TRBJ2-2,TRBD2,TGTGCCACCCTCGGGGGGGGGGAAGCCGGGGAGCTGTTTTTT,CATLGGGEAGELFF
TRBV2,NA,TRBJ1-5,NA,TGTGCCAGCAGTGAACGGGGTTGGGGCAATCAGCCCCAGCATTTT,CASSERGWGNQPQHF
TRBV2,few,TRBJ1-4,TRBD1,TGTGCCAGCAGGACAGGGTTTACGAAAATGAAACTGTTTTTT,CASRTGFTKMKLFF
TRBV4-1,few,TRBJ2-1,NA,TGCGCCAGCAGCCAAGAACCGTTACCCTACAATGAGCAGTTCTTC,CASSQEPLPYNEQFF
TRBV27,few,TRBJ1-1,NA,TGTGCCAGCAGTCTCACAGAAAAATGGAACACTGAAGCTTTCTTT,CASSLTEKWNTEAFF
TRBV11-2,NA,TRBJ2-4,NA,TGTGCCAGCAGCTCCCAAGGGGGGGGGAATATAAACATTCAGTACTTC,CASSSQGGGNINIQYF
TRBV6-1,NA,TRBJ2-5,TRBD2,TGTGCCAGCAGTGTCAAGAAGATACGGGGCGGGGGGGCTATACAAGAGACCCAGTACTTC,CASSVKKIRGGGAIQETQYF
TRBV24-1,NA,TRBJ2-1,NA,TGTGCCACCAGTGGCCGGGGGGCTAGAAATGAGCAGTTCTTC,CATSGRGARNEQFF
TRBV27,few,TRBJ1-2,TRBD1,TGTGCCAGCAGCCTGGGACAGGGCCGAAACATCAACTATGGCTACACCTTC,CASSLGQGRNINYGYTF
TRBV19,NA,TRBJ1-1,NA,TGTGCCAGTAGTAGGGGGGACATTCTCACGGGGAACACTGAAGCTTTCTTT,CASSRGDILTGNTEAFF
TRBV6-5,NA,TRBJ2-3,TRBD1,TGTGCCAGCAGTTACTCGGGTGTCGGGACAGGGGGCCGCACAGATACGCAGTATTTT,CASSYSGVGTGGRTDTQYF
TRBV12-3/TRBV12-4,NA,TRBJ2-2,NA,TGTGCCAGCAGTTATCTACAGAGTACTCCCGGGGAGCTGTTTTTT,CASSYLQSTPGELFF
TRBV19,once,TRBJ2-3,TRBD2,TGTGCCAGTAGCCCGGGCCAGCGGGGGGCCCATCCTGAGGATACGCAGTATTTT,CASSPGQRGAHPEDTQYF